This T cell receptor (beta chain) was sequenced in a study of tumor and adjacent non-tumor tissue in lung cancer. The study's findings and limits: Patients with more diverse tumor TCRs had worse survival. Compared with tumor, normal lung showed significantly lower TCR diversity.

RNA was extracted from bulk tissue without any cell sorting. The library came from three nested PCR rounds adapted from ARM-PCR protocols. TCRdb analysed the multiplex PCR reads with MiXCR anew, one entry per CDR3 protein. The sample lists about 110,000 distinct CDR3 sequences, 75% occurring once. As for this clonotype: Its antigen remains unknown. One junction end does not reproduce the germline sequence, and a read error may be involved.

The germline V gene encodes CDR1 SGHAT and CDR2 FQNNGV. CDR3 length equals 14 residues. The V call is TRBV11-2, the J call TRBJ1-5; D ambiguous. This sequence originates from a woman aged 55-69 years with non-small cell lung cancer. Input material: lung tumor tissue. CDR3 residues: CASSLGNSWQPHHF. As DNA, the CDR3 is TGTGCCAGCAGCTTAGGGAACTCATGGCAGCCCCATCATTTT. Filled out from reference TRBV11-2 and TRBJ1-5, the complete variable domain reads EAGVAQSPRYKIIEKRQSVAFWCNPISGHATLYWYQQILGQGPKLLIQFQNNGVVDDSQLPKDRFSAERLKGVDSTLKIQPAKLEDSAVYLCASSLGNSWQPHHFGDGTRLSIL.